What follows describes a single TCR beta chain. No antigen is known for it. Time point given: persistent/refractory GD, antithyroid drugs over 5 years with positive TRAb. The TCR library was made from RNA extracted from PBMCs. This record comes from a study of regulatory T cells in long-lasting Graves disease. Regarding the study as a whole: Persistent disease showed a preference for TRBV28, TRBJ1-2 and TRBJ2-5.

Trimming took 6 bases from V and 11 from J; bases not matched to a gene: 6. This CDR3 contains 12 residues. The authors built TCR beta libraries using iRepertoire HTBI primers and Arm-PCR of CDR3 regions. From the multiplex PCR reads, TCRdb called clonotypes with MiXCR, one entry per CDR3 protein. The table records roughly 490,000 distinct CDR3 sequences, less than 25% of them present only once. The chain links TRBV12-3 or TRBV12-4 to TRBJ2-3; 9 bases are shared with TRBD2. The sample was peripheral blood mononuclear cells (PBMCs), taken when the disease was refractory, from a patient treated with antithyroid drugs. This clonotype was obtained from a female donor with Graves disease. The CDR3 DNA sequence: TGTGCCAGCAGCGCAGCGGGAGGAGGGCAGTATTTT. Residues: CASSAAGGGQYF.